Listed below are T cell receptor beta chains from one sample, sequenced in a study of a mutant IDH1 vaccine in newly diagnosed glioma. No antigen has been assigned to these receptors. This table comes from immunoSEQ multiplex PCR, and its TCRdb copy is limited to in-frame clones, with some not included. The sample holds about 43,000 clones, about four fifths seen once. The sequenced sample was PBMCs, obtained from a glioma patient whose treatment included an IDH1 peptide vaccine. The receptors stem from a woman aged 18-29 years with glioma. Some clones in this sample may be carry-over from other donors' samples. The CDR3 runs from the conserved cysteine through the conserved F or W. A D gene is named only where the DNA matches it firmly. Size is stated for part of the rows, as once, few or many counts, or as a class when the clone is expanded.

j_gene: TRBJ2-3
d_gene: -
abundance: once
v_gene: TRBV20-1
CDR3nt: TGCAGTGCTAGAGATACCGGAGTCGAGTATTTT
CDR3aa: CSARDTGVEYF

j_gene: TRBJ2-7
d_gene: -
abundance: -
v_gene: TRBV29-1
CDR3nt: TGCAGCGTTGTCTACAGGGAGAACTACGAGCAGTACTTC
CDR3aa: CSVVYRENYEQYF

j_gene: TRBJ1-1
d_gene: -
abundance: once
v_gene: TRBV7-2
CDR3nt: TGTGCCAGCAGCGTGGGAGGAGGCACTGAAGCTTTCTTT
CDR3aa: CASSVGGGTEAFF

j_gene: TRBJ2-1
d_gene: -
abundance: -
v_gene: TRBV4-1
CDR3nt: TGCGCCAGCAGCCAAGTCTACAATGAGCAGTTCTTC
CDR3aa: CASSQVYNEQFF

j_gene: TRBJ2-6
d_gene: -
abundance: -
v_gene: TRBV6-5
CDR3nt: TGTGCCAGCTGCCTAGGGAGCTCTGGGGCCAACGTCCTGACTTTC
CDR3aa: CASCLGSSGANVLTF

j_gene: TRBJ2-7
d_gene: TRBD2
abundance: -
v_gene: TRBV9
CDR3nt: TGTGCCAGCAGCGTAGAGGGAGGGTTGAACGAGCAGTACTTC
CDR3aa: CASSVEGGLNEQYF

j_gene: TRBJ2-4
d_gene: -
abundance: -
v_gene: TRBV5-6
CDR3nt: TGTGCCAGCAGCTTCGAAGGGACCACTTTGTACTTC
CDR3aa: CASSFEGTTLYF

j_gene: TRBJ2-1
d_gene: TRBD1
abundance: -
v_gene: TRBV6-5
CDR3nt: TGTGCCAGCAGCCCGGACAGGGGGATATACAATGAGCAGTTCTTC
CDR3aa: CASSPDRGIYNEQFF

j_gene: TRBJ1-1
d_gene: -
abundance: -
v_gene: TRBV4-1
CDR3nt: TGCGCCAGCAGCCAAGACGCCGTCCGGGTAGGTCTAAACACTGAAGCTTTCTTT
CDR3aa: CASSQDAVRVGLNTEAFF

j_gene: TRBJ2-5
d_gene: -
abundance: -
v_gene: TRBV5-1
CDR3nt: TGCGCCAGCAGCTCTCAAGAGACCCAGTACTTC
CDR3aa: CASSSQETQYF

j_gene: TRBJ2-5
d_gene: -
abundance: -
v_gene: TRBV4-2
CDR3nt: TGTGCCAGCAGCCAAGAGGTTGCGGGGGCCTTGGGAGAGACCCAGTACTTC
CDR3aa: CASSQEVAGALGETQYF

j_gene: TRBJ1-2
d_gene: -
abundance: -
v_gene: TRBV30
CDR3nt: TGTGCCTGGAGTGAAGGGCAGGGAGTGGGCTACACCTTC
CDR3aa: CAWSEGQGVGYTF

j_gene: TRBJ2-2
d_gene: TRBD1
abundance: -
v_gene: TRBV5-6
CDR3nt: TGTGCCAGCAGCTTAAGGGACAGGGACCTCACCGGGGAGCTGTTTTTT
CDR3aa: CASSLRDRDLTGELFF

j_gene: TRBJ2-4
d_gene: -
abundance: -
v_gene: TRBV27
CDR3nt: TGTGCCAGCAGCGGAATTTTATCGGCAAACATTCAGTACTTC
CDR3aa: CASSGILSANIQYF

j_gene: TRBJ1-1
d_gene: -
abundance: few
v_gene: TRBV29-1
CDR3nt: TGCAGCGTCACCTGGGGGGGGGCCGACACTGAAGCTTTCTTT
CDR3aa: CSVTWGGADTEAFF

j_gene: TRBJ1-5
d_gene: -
abundance: -
v_gene: TRBV7-2
CDR3nt: TGTGCCAGCAGCGCCCGGATCTCCGGGGGCAATCAGCCCCAGCATTTT
CDR3aa: CASSARISGGNQPQHF

j_gene: TRBJ2-3
d_gene: -
abundance: once
v_gene: TRBV7-8
CDR3nt: TGTGCCAGCAGCCCGTCGGGCGGGGCGAGTAGCACAGATACGCAGTATTTT
CDR3aa: CASSPSGGASSTDTQYF

j_gene: TRBJ2-5
d_gene: -
abundance: -
v_gene: TRBV5-1
CDR3nt: TGCGCCAGCAGCTTGGACGAACCCAAAGAGACCCAGTACTTC
CDR3aa: CASSLDEPKETQYF

j_gene: TRBJ1-1
d_gene: -
abundance: few
v_gene: TRBV19
CDR3nt: TGTGCCAGCACAATCCTCGTCCGGGCCAAAGGGTGGGAGAACACTGAAGCTTTCTTT
CDR3aa: CASTILVRAKGWENTEAFF

j_gene: TRBJ2-1
d_gene: TRBD1
abundance: -
v_gene: TRBV27
CDR3nt: TGTGCCAGCAGTTTTTTTCGGACGGGACAGGTCTACAATGAGCAGTTCTTC
CDR3aa: CASSFFRTGQVYNEQFF

j_gene: TRBJ2-2
d_gene: TRBD2
abundance: -
v_gene: TRBV7-3
CDR3nt: TGTGCCAGCAGCATAGGGACTAGGGGGACCGGGGAGCTGTTTTTT
CDR3aa: CASSIGTRGTGELFF

j_gene: TRBJ2-7
d_gene: -
abundance: -
v_gene: TRBV9
CDR3nt: TGTGCCAGCAGCGCTGGGGCCGGACTTTCCTACGAGCAGTACTTC
CDR3aa: CASSAGAGLSYEQYF